Sequencing of this T cell receptor beta chain was carried out in a study of T cell repertoires in cytomegalovirus infection. Study context: Matching HLA type and CMV infection were both indicated by public TCR beta signatures.

About this clonotype: Its antigen is currently unknown.

Germline V CDR1 and CDR2: SGHTA, FQGNSA. The V segment lost 4 bases and the J segment 8 bases; nucleotides outside the gene matches: 7. This CDR3 has 13 residues. MiXCR was run by TCRdb on the reads, yielding one entry per CDR3 protein. The table includes around 570,000 distinct CDR3 sequences, about 39% detected once. The TCR was taken from a human donor in good health (CMV status not recorded). Some clones in this sample may be carry-over from other donors' samples. The material sequenced was cultured PBMCs, taken from culture after CMV antigen stimulation. The chain joins TRBV7-2 to TRBJ1-2; 7 bases are shared with TRBD1. The chain's CDR3 is CASSSGGRGGYTF. CDR3 coding DNA: TGTGCCAGCAGCTCAGGGGGACGCGGCGGCTACACCTTC.